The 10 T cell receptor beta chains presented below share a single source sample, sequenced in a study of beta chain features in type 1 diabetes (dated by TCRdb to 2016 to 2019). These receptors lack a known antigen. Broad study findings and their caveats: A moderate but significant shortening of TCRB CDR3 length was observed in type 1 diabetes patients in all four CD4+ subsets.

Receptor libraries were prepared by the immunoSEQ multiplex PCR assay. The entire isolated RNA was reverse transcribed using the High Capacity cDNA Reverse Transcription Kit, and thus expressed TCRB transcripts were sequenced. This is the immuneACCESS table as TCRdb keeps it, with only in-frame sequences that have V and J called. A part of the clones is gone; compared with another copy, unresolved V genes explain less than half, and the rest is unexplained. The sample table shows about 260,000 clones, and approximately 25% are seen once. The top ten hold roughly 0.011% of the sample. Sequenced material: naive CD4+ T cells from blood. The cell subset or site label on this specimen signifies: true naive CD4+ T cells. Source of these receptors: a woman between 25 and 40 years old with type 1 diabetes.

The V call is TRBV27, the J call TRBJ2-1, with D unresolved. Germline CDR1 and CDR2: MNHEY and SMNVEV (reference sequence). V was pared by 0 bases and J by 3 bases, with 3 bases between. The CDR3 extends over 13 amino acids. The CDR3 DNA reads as TGTGCCAGCAGTTTATCGTACTACAATGAGCAGTTCTTC. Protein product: CASSLSYYNEQFF.

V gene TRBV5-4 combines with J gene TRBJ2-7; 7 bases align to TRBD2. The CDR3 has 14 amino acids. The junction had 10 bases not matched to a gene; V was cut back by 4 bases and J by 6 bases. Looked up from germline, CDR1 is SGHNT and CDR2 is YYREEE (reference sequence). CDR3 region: CASSPPSGTSEQYF. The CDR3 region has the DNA TGTGCCAGCAGCCCCCCGAGCGGGACTTCCGAGCAGTACTTC.

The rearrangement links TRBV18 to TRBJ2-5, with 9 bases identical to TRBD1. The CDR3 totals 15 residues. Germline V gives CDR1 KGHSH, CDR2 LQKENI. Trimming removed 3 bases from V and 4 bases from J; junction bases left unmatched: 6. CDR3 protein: CASSPWTGDLETQYF. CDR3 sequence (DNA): TGTGCCAGCTCACCCTGGACAGGGGATCTAGAGACCCAGTACTTC.

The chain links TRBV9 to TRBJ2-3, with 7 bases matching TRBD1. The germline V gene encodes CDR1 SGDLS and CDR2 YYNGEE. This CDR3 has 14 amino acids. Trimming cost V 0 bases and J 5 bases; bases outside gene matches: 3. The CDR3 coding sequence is TGTGCCAGCAGCGTAGAGGGGGCCCTAGATACGCAGTATTTT. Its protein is CASSVEGALDTQYF.

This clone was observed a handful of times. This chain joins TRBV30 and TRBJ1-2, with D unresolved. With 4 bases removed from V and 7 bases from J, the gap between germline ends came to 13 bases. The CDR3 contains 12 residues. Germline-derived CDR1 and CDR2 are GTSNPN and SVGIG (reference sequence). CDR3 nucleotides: TGTGCCTGGAATCGGGGATCCCCTGGCTACACCTTC. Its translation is CAWNRGSPGYTF.

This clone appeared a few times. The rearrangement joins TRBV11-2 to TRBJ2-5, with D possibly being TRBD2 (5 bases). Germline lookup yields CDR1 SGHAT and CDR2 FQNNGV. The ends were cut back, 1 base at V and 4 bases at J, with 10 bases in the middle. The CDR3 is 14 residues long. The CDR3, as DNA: TGTGCCAGCAGCTTAGCTCCGAGGGTAGAGACCCAGTACTTC. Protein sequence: CASSLAPRVETQYF.

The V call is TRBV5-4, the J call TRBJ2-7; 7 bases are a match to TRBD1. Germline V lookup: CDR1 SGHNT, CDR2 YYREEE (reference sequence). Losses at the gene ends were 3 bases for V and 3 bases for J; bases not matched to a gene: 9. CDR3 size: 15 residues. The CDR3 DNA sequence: TGTGCCAGCAGCTCTACAGGGGCCAGATACTACGAGCAGTACTTC. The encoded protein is CASSSTGARYYEQYF.

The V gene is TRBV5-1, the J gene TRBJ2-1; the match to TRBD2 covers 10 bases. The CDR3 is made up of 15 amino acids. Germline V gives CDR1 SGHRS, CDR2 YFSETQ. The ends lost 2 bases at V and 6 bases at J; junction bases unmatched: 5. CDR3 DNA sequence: TGCGCCAGCAGCTTACTAGCGGGGTTACTCAATGAGCAGTTCTTC. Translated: CASSLLAGLLNEQFF.

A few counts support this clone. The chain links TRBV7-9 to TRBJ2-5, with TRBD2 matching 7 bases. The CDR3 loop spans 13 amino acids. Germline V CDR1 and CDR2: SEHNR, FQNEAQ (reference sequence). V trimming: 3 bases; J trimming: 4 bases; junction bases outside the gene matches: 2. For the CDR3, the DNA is TGTGCCAGCAGCTTCGCGGGAGCAGAGACCCAGTACTTC. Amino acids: CASSFAGAETQYF. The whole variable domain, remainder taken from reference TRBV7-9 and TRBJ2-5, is DTGVSQNPRHKITKRGQNVTFRCDPISEHNRLYWYRQTLGQGPEFLTYFQNEAQLEKSRLLSDRFSAERPKGSFSTLEIQRTEQGDSAMYLCASSFAGAETQYFGPGTRLLVL.

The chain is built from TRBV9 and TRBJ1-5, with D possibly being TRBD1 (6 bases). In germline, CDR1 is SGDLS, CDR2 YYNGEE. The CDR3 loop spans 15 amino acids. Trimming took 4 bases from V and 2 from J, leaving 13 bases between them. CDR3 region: CASSSTGIGNQPQHF. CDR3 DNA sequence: TGTGCCAGCAGCTCTACAGGGATCGGCAATCAGCCCCAGCATTTT.